This T cell receptor beta chain appears in the sequencing data of a study of siplizumab effects on memory and regulatory T cells. V dropped 3 bases and J dropped 6; count of bases not matched to a gene: 11. Germline V gene lookup returns CDR1 SEHNR and CDR2 FQNEAQ (reference sequence). The CDR3 runs 16 residues. TCRdb's copy holds only in-frame clones and misses some; the assay was immunoSEQ multiplex PCR. The sample comprises 95,000 to 100,000 clones, about 90% of which are singletons, and about 12% rests with the top ten. Points from the study as a whole: The mean Treg-derived percentage of mappable alloreactive CD4+ clones was 60% to 70% with siplizumab compared with about 27% in controls. Both greater diversity than memory cells and a major contribution to the alloresponse seemed to characterize naive T cells. Proliferating siplizumab-culture Tregs lacked confirmation of suppressive function. Siplizumab caused a significant drop in alloreactive sequences traceable to unstimulated CD4+ memory cells.

As for this clone: Its antigen is still unknown.

Source material: non-Treg CD4+ T cells sorted from blood. The chain recombines TRBV7-9 with TRBJ2-3; 8 nucleotides line up with TRBD2. This TCR was sampled from a human donor in good health. CDR3 coding DNA: TGTGCCAGCAGCTTTGAATCGGGCGGGAGGCTTGATACGCAGTATTTT. Its translation is CASSFESGGRLDTQYF.